Presented here are 26 T cell receptor beta chains from one specimen sequenced in a study of blood T cell repertoires in COVID-19. Method: immunoSEQ multiplex PCR; TCRdb's copy keeps in-frame clones and lacks some. The sample lists roughly 50,000 clones; around four fifths were seen once. Sequencing was carried out using peripheral blood. The receptors were sampled from a man aged 65 to 79 with acute or convalescent COVID-19.

The V gene is TRBV7-8, the J gene TRBJ1-2; D unresolved. Germline loops: CDR1 SGHVS, CDR2 FQNEAQ. This CDR3 has 11 amino acids. V was cut by 5 bases and J by 3 bases, with 4 bases left in between. The CDR3 DNA is TGTGCCAGCAGCCGCGACTATGGCTACACCTTC. Amino acid sequence: CASSRDYGYTF. Full variable domain (remainder filled in from reference TRBV7-8 and TRBJ1-2): GAGVSQSPRYKVAKRGQDVALRCDPISGHVSLFWYQQALGQGPEFLTYFQNEAQLDKSGLPSDRFFAERPEGSVSTLKIQRTQQEDSAVYLCASSRDYGYTFGSGTRLTVV.

This clone was found once. J is TRBJ1-3 and V is TRBV4-3, with TRBD1 as a possible D gene (6 bases). The CDR3 extends over 15 amino acids. Germline lookup yields CDR1 LGHNA and CDR2 YSLEER. Trimming removed 0 bases at V and 7 bases at J, with 13 bases between. CDR3 bases: TGCGCCAGCAGCCAAGACTTCGTTCAGGGGAACACCATATATTTT. This codes for CASSQDFVQGNTIYF.

The rearrangement links TRBV30 to TRBJ1-6; no clear D. V was pared by 2 bases and J by 8 bases, with 13 bases between. Per germline, CDR1 GTSNPN and CDR2 SVGIG (reference sequence). The CDR3 consists of 14 residues. In nucleotides, the CDR3 is TGTGCCTGGAGTCAGGTCTCCGGGGATTCACCCCTCCACTTT. Its translation is CAWSQVSGDSPLHF.

This chain joins TRBV27 and TRBJ1-6; the D gene is possibly TRBD1 (5 bases). The V and J ends lost 4 bases and 7 bases respectively, with 11 bases between them. The CDR3 length is 14 residues. Per germline, CDR1 MNHEY and CDR2 SMNVEV (reference sequence). In DNA, the CDR3 is TGTGCCAGCAGTTACGACAGTAGGAATTCACCCCTCCACTTT. It yields the protein CASSYDSRNSPLHF.

The rearrangement joins TRBV7-9 to TRBJ2-3; D might be TRBD1 (5 bases). V was cut by 5 bases and J by 0 bases, with 18 bases left in between. This CDR3 contains 17 residues. Germline V gene sequence: CDR1 SEHNR, CDR2 FQNEAQ (reference sequence). CDR3 DNA: TGTGCCAGCAGCCAACCGACAGCCCTCGCTAGCACAGATACGCAGTATTTT. Its protein is CASSQPTALASTDTQYF.

The chain has TRBV4-1 and TRBJ1-4, with TRBD1 matching 8 bases. Germline CDR1 MGHRA, CDR2 YSYEKL. Trimming cost V 4 bases and J 6 bases; bases outside gene matches: 1. The CDR3 totals 13 residues. CDR3 loop: CASSRTGYEKLFF. The CDR3, as DNA: TGCGCCAGCAGCCGGACAGGGTATGAAAAACTGTTTTTT.

This chain joins TRBV24-1 and TRBJ2-6; no reliable D call. CDR1 is KGHDR, CDR2 SFDVKD, per germline. Trimming took 3 bases from V and 4 from J, leaving 6 bases between them. The CDR3 runs to 14 residues. The CDR3 coding sequence is TGTGCCACCAGTGATCCTAACGGGGCCAACGTCCTGACTTTC. Protein sequence: CATSDPNGANVLTF.

The chain recombines TRBV6-2 or TRBV6-3 with TRBJ1-1; D is perhaps TRBD1 (6 bases). Germline V gene sequence: CDR1 MNHEY, CDR2 SVGEGT. CDR3 size: 16 residues. Trimming took 2 bases from V and 1 from J, leaving 14 bases between them. CDR3 bases: TGTGCCAGCAGTTACGTATTCGGGGGGCAGAACACTGAAGCTTTCTTT. Translation gives CASSYVFGGQNTEAFF.

The genes are TRBV4-2 and TRBJ1-5; no reliable D call. Germline lookup yields CDR1 LGHNA and CDR2 YNFKEQ. V shed 0 bases and J shed 7 bases, with 7 bases lying between them. CDR3 length: 13 amino acids. The CDR3 here is CASSQDPQQPQHF. Here the CDR3 DNA reads TGTGCCAGCAGCCAAGACCCTCAGCAGCCCCAGCATTTT.

J is TRBJ2-2 and V is TRBV10-3, with 7 bases lining up with TRBD1. Germline V lookup: CDR1 ENHRY, CDR2 SYGVKD. The CDR3 sequence is 15 residues long. Trimming removed 7 bases from V and 3 bases from J; junction bases left unmatched: 8. The CDR3 coding sequence is TGTGCCATCAATGCGAACAGGGGCGACACCGGGGAGCTGTTTTTT. This translates into CAINANRGDTGELFF.

This chain uses TRBV11-3 with TRBJ2-5, with D perhaps matching TRBD2 (5 bases). The V gene lost 5 bases and the J gene lost 2 bases, with 15 bases spanning the gap. From germline, CDR1 is SGHNT and CDR2 YENEEA. The CDR3 contains 15 residues. The CDR3 region is CASSPRVTSQETQYF. CDR3 in DNA: TGTGCCAGCAGCCCGAGGGTGACGTCGCAAGAGACCCAGTACTTC.

The table lists this clone with a few counts. The chain recombines TRBV14 with TRBJ1-1; no reliable D call. Germline V lookup: CDR1 SGHDN, CDR2 FVKESK. This CDR3 has 13 amino acids. V was trimmed by 4 bases and J by 4 bases, leaving 10 bases between them. The CDR3 region has the DNA TGTGCCAGCAGCCCTGGACGGGGCACTGAAGCTTTCTTT. Its translation is CASSPGRGTEAFF.

The chain has TRBV7-8 and TRBJ2-1; D gene unclear. Germline values: CDR1 SGHVS, CDR2 FQNEAQ. The CDR3 has 16 amino acids. The V end lost 1 base, the J end lost 4 bases, and 14 bases lay between the germline ends. CDR3 nucleotide sequence: TGTGCCAGCAGCTTAGAACTAATGACTCGTTACAATGAGCAGTTCTTC. It specifies CASSLELMTRYNEQFF.

CDR3: CASSPRVLGEKLFF. CDR3 DNA sequence: TGTGCCAGCAGCCCTCGGGTCCTTGGGGAAAAACTGTTTTTT. The chain recombines TRBV9 with TRBJ1-4; unclear D gene. The CDR3 is 14 amino acids. V lost 4 bases to trimming and J lost 8 bases, with 15 bases between them. Germline V gene sequence: CDR1 SGDLS, CDR2 YYNGEE. Using reference TRBV9 and TRBJ1-4 for the parts outside the CDR3, the full variable domain is DSGVTQTPKHLITATGQRVTLRCSPRSGDLSVYWYQQSLDQGLQFLIQYYNGEERAKGNILERFSAQQFPDLHSELNLSSLELGDSALYFCASSPRVLGEKLFFGSGTQLSVL.

The chain couples TRBV27 to TRBJ1-4; tentatively, D is TRBD1 (6 bases). The germline V and J ends were trimmed by 8 bases and 5 bases, with 18 bases remaining between them. CDR1 is MNHEY and CDR2 is SMNVEV in the germline V gene (reference sequence). This CDR3 comprises 15 residues. The CDR3 here is CASGSYRDGNEKLFF. In nucleotides, the CDR3 is TGTGCCAGCGGCTCTTACAGGGACGGGAATGAAAAACTGTTTTTT. Filled out from reference TRBV27 and TRBJ1-4, the complete variable domain reads EAQVTQNPRYLITVTGKKLTVTCSQNMNHEYMSWYRQDPGLGLRQIYYSMNVEVTDKGDVPEGYKVSRKEKRNFPLILESPSPNQTSLYFCASGSYRDGNEKLFFGSGTQLSVL.

The J gene is TRBJ1-1, the V gene TRBV5-1; 7 bases agree with TRBD1. The V segment lost 4 bases and the J segment 3 bases; nucleotides outside the gene matches: 9. Germline V gene sequence: CDR1 SGHRS, CDR2 YFSETQ. The CDR3 runs to 15 residues. The CDR3 is CASSPLGGADTEAFF. The CDR3 nucleotides read TGCGCCAGCAGCCCCCTAGGGGGCGCAGACACTGAAGCTTTCTTT.

This sequence joins TRBV3-1 (or the pseudogene TRBV3-2) and TRBJ1-5; D is possibly TRBD1 (5 bases). The CDR3 sequence is 17 residues long. Germline lookup yields CDR1 LGHDT and CDR2 YNNKEL (reference sequence). V was clipped by 0 bases and J by 1 base, with 13 bases between them. CDR3 DNA sequence: TGTGCCAGCAGCCAAGATCTCTTGGACAAGAGCAATCAGCCCCAGCATTTT. It is translated as CASSQDLLDKSNQPQHF.

The chain links TRBV3-1 (or the pseudogene TRBV3-2) to TRBJ1-1; D is unclear. The V end was cut by 0 bases, the J end by 5 bases, with 7 bases between. The CDR3 runs to 13 residues. In germline, CDR1 is LGHDT, CDR2 YNNKEL (reference sequence). CDR3 DNA: TGTGCCAGCAGCCAAGACTCGGGGACTGAAGCTTTCTTT. Translation: CASSQDSGTEAFF.

This rearrangement joins TRBV3-1 (or the pseudogene TRBV3-2) to TRBJ1-1; TRBD1 agrees at 10 bases. CDR1 is LGHDT and CDR2 is YNNKEL in the germline V gene (reference sequence). V gave up 10 bases and J gave up 3 bases; unmatched junction bases: 8. This CDR3 has 14 residues. CDR3 bases: TGTGCCATCACCAGAGGGACAGGGGACACTGAAGCTTTCTTT. This encodes CAITRGTGDTEAFF.

V is TRBV2 and J is TRBJ2-1, with D uncertain. The germline V and J ends were trimmed by 3 bases and 2 bases, with 11 bases remaining between them. The CDR3 has 15 amino acids. In germline, CDR1 is SNHLY, CDR2 FYNNEI. The CDR3 region is CASSDNSLPYNEQFF. CDR3 coding DNA: TGTGCCAGCAGTGACAACAGCCTACCCTACAATGAGCAGTTCTTC.

Here the CDR3 reads CASSHELAHEQFF. CDR3 nucleotides: TGCGCCAGCAGCCACGAACTAGCCCATGAGCAGTTCTTC. This sequence joins TRBV4-3 and TRBJ2-1; the D gene is possibly TRBD2 (6 bases). V was shortened by 3 bases and J by 8 bases, with 11 bases between the two germline ends. The CDR3 totals 13 residues. Per germline, CDR1 LGHNA and CDR2 YSLEER.

The rearrangement joins TRBV5-1 to TRBJ2-3; 10 bases agree with TRBD2. The CDR3 has 15 amino acids. The ends lost 1 base at V and 3 bases at J; junction bases unmatched: 2. CDR1 is SGHRS and CDR2 is YFSETQ in the germline V gene. CDR3 region: CASSLTSGETDTQYF. CDR3 nucleotide sequence: TGCGCCAGCAGCTTGACTAGCGGGGAAACAGATACGCAGTATTTT.

The DNA for the CDR3 is TGTGCCAGTAGTATGACCGGGAGTTTCGCCGGGGAGCTGTTTTTT. Translation: CASSMTGSFAGELFF. This rearrangement joins TRBV19 to TRBJ2-2, with D perhaps matching TRBD2 (6 bases). The V and J ends lost 3 bases and 6 bases respectively, with 14 bases between them. Germline V CDR1 and CDR2: LNHDA, SQIVND (reference sequence). The CDR3 has 15 amino acids.

The J gene is TRBJ2-5, the V gene TRBV3-1 (or the pseudogene TRBV3-2); no clear D. Deletions cut 3 bases from V and 5 bases from J, with 10 bases between. CDR3 size: 13 residues. Germline V CDR1 and CDR2: LGHDT, YNNKEL (reference sequence). CDR3 coding DNA: TGTGCCAGCAGCCAGAGGCAAACGGAGACCCAGTACTTC. This codes for CASSQRQTETQYF.

The rearrangement joins TRBV11-2 to TRBJ1-2, with D perhaps TRBD1 (5 bases). Germline CDR1 SGHAT, CDR2 FQNNGV. The CDR3 has 13 amino acids. V lost 3 bases and J 7 bases, leaving 12 bases between the germline ends. CDR3 sequence reads: CASSFGRVGGYTF. DNA for the CDR3: TGTGCCAGCAGCTTCGGCAGGGTCGGTGGCTACACCTTC.

The rearrangement links TRBV30 to TRBJ2-1, with D tentatively TRBD1 (6 bases). This CDR3 is built from 17 residues. V was clipped by 1 base and J by 2 bases, with 18 bases between them. Per germline, CDR1 GTSNPN and CDR2 SVGIG (reference sequence). The CDR3: CAWSARPGQKTYNEQFF. DNA for the CDR3: TGTGCCTGGAGTGCCCGTCCGGGACAAAAAACCTACAATGAGCAGTTCTTC. The full variable domain, its missing parts supplied by reference TRBV30 and TRBJ2-1, is SQTIHQWPATLVQPVGSPLSLECTVEGTSNPNLYWYRQAAGRGLQLLFYSVGIGQISSEVPQNLSASRPQDRQFILSSKKLLLSDSGFYLCAWSARPGQKTYNEQFFGPGTRLTVL.